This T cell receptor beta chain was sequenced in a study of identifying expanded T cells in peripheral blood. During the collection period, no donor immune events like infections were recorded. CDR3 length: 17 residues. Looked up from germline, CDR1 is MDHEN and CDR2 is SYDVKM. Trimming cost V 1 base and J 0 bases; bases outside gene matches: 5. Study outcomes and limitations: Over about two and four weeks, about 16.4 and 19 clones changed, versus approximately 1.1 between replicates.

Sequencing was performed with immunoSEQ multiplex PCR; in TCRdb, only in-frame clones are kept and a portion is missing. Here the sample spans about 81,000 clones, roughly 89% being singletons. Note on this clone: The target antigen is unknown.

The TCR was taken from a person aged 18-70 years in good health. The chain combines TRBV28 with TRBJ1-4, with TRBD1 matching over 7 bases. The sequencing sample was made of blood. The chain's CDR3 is CASSLSQDRTTNEKLFF. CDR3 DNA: TGTGCCAGCAGTTTATCCCAGGACAGGACAACTAATGAAAAACTGTTTTTT.